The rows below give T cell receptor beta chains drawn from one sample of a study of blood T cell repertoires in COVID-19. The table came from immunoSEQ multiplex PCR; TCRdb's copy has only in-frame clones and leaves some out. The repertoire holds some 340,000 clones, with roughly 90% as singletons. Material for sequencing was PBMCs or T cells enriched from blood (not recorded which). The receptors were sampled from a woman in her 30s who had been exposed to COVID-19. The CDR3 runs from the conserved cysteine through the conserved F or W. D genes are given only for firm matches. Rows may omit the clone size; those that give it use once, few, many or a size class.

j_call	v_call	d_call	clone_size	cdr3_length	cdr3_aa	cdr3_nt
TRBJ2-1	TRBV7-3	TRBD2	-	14	CASSFSGGIDEQFF	TGTGCCAGCAGCTTTTCCGGGGGGATCGATGAGCAGTTCTTC
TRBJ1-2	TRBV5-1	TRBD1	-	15	CASSPDRFTPYGYTF	TGCGCCAGCAGCCCGGACAGGTTCACCCCCTATGGCTACACCTTC
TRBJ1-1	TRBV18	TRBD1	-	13	CASSRDRNTEAFF	TGTGCCAGCTCACGGGACAGGAACACTGAAGCTTTCTTT
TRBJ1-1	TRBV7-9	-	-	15	CASSLQGTLNTEAFF	TGTGCCAGCAGCTTGCAGGGAACCTTGAACACTGAAGCTTTCTTT
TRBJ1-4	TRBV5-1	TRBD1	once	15	CASSGTASRVEKLFF	TGCGCCAGCAGCGGGACAGCCTCGCGGGTGGAAAAACTGTTTTTT
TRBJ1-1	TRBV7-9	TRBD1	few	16	CASSDRQGLMNTEAFF	TGTGCCAGCAGCGACAGACAGGGTTTGATGAACACTGAAGCTTTCTTT
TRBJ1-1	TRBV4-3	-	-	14	CASSQDPKNTEAFF	TGCGCCAGCAGCCAAGATCCCAAGAACACTGAAGCTTTCTTT
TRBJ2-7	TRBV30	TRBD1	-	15	CAWSGTGRSPYEQYF	TGTGCCTGGAGTGGGACAGGGAGGAGTCCCTACGAGCAGTACTTC
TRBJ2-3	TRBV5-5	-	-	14	CASSPRAGTDTQYF	TGTGCCAGCAGCCCTCGGGCGGGGACAGATACGCAGTATTTT
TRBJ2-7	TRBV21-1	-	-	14	CASSLRTGGGEQYF	TGTGCCAGCAGCTTACGGACAGGGGGCGGCGAGCAGTACTTC
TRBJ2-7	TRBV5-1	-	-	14	CASSIGTGAYEQYF	TGCGCCAGCAGCATCGGGACGGGGGCCTACGAGCAGTACTTC
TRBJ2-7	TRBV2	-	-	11	CASRENNGQYF	TGTGCCAGCAGGGAAAATAACGGGCAGTACTTC
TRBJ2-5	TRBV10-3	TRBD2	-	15	CATRTSGGPGETQYF	TGTGCCACCCGGACTAGCGGGGGGCCAGGAGAGACCCAGTACTTC
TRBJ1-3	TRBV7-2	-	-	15	CASSHRAETRNTIYF	TGTGCCAGCAGCCATCGGGCCGAGACTAGAAACACCATATATTTT